The 20 T cell receptor beta chains listed next were all sequenced from one sample in a study of vaccination and CD4 T cells after COVID-19. Their specific antigens are unknown. Cultured CD4+ T cell DNA was sequenced using the Oncomine TCR Beta short-read assay. It was from cultured CD4+ T cells that genomic DNA was extracted. TCRdb itself ran the PCR reads through MiXCR, one entry per CDR3 protein. The data hold more than 9,000 distinct CDR3 sequences, with about 32% observed a single time. Treatment indicated: roughly 11-day PBMC culture with coronavirus spike peptide pools or control peptides (ViraFEST assay). Those CD4+ T cells from the unexposed donor predate the COVID-19 pandemic (2011-2018). Sequenced sample: CD4+ T cells from blood, cultured in vitro. Receptors were obtained from a human donor in good health.

This clonotype has just a few counts. CDR3 loop: CASSPAGTDLWGYTF. The CDR3 DNA reads as TGTGCCAGTAGTCCGGCCGGGACAGACCTCTGGGGCTACACCTTC. The chain joins TRBV19 to TRBJ1-2; 7 nucleotides agree with TRBD1. This CDR3 comprises 15 residues. The V segment lost 5 bases and the J segment 8 bases; nucleotides outside the gene matches: 14. Germline lookup yields CDR1 LNHDA and CDR2 SQIVND (reference sequence).

This clonotype was observed a few times. This chain links TRBV7-2 with TRBJ1-1; perhaps TRBD1 as D (5 bases). Trimming cost V 6 bases and J 0 bases, with 14 bases left between them. CDR1 is SGHTA, CDR2 FQGNSA, per germline. The CDR3 contains 15 residues. The CDR3 bases are TGTGCCAGCAGAACCGTGACAGCTTTGAACACTGAAGCTTTCTTT. Translation: CASRTVTALNTEAFF.

This clonotype was counted a few times. The genes are TRBV20-1 and TRBJ2-7; D remains ambiguous. The CDR3 length is 14 residues. The V end was cut by 4 bases, the J end by 7 bases, with 20 bases between. CDR1 is DFQATT and CDR2 is SNEGSKA in the germline V gene (reference sequence). The CDR3 protein is CSATRLAETREQYF. The CDR3 DNA sequence: TGCAGTGCTACCAGACTGGCGGAGACGAGGGAGCAGTACTTC.

This clonotype was seen more than once but under ten times. The chain recombines TRBV21-1 with TRBJ2-7; the table's D gene call, TRBD1, was not cross checked with the DNA. TRBV21-1 is listed as a pseudogene. The CDR3 sequence is 19 residues long. The CDR3 region is CASSKFLSRDRGRTHEQYF. The CDR3 region has the DNA TGTGCCAGCAGCAAGTTCCTTTCCCGGGACAGGGGGCGTACCCACGAGCAGTACTTC.

This clonotype was picked up a small number of times. The chain couples TRBV28 to TRBJ2-7; 9 nucleotides align to TRBD2. V lost 4 bases and J lost 1; bases outside the gene matches: 26. The CDR3 runs to 22 residues. Germline V gene lookup returns CDR1 MDHEN and CDR2 SYDVKM. CDR3 DNA: TGTGCCAGCAGTTCCCTTAACCCCGCATTAGCGGGAGCGCTCATCGGGTCCTACGAGCAGTACTTC. Translation gives CASSSLNPALAGALIGSYEQYF.

The V and J genes are TRBV27 and TRBJ1-3, with TRBD1 as a possible D gene (6 bases). V lost 6 bases and J lost 2, with 14 bases in between. CDR1 MNHEY and CDR2 SMNVEV come from the germline V gene (reference sequence). This CDR3 is built from 15 residues. The CDR3 sequence is CASSQQGWPGNTIYF. In DNA form, the CDR3 reads TGTGCCAGCAGCCAACAGGGTTGGCCTGGAAACACCATATATTTT.

The chain is built from TRBV6-4 and TRBJ2-1, with D perhaps matching TRBD2 (5 bases). CDR3 length equals 16 residues. Trimming left V 0 bases short and J 7 bases short, with 16 bases between. Germline assignment: CDR1 MRHNA and CDR2 SNTAGT. CDR3 DNA sequence: TGTGCCAGCAGTGACTCGATAGCGCTCCCTATGAATGAGCAGTTCTTC. It specifies CASSDSIALPMNEQFF.

The chain couples TRBV10-3 to TRBJ2-5; no clear D gene. The CDR3 consists of 15 residues. CDR1 is ENHRY and CDR2 is SYGVKD in the germline V gene. V was clipped by 0 bases and J by 0 bases, with 8 bases between them. The CDR3 DNA reads as TGTGCCATCAGTGAGTCAGTCGGGTACCAAGAGACCCAGTACTTC. As protein: CAISESVGYQETQYF.

The genes are TRBV28 and TRBJ1-1; a possible D gene is TRBD1 (5 bases). Trimming removed 3 bases at V and 3 bases at J, with 11 bases between. Germline CDR1 is MDHEN and CDR2 is SYDVKM. This CDR3 spans 14 amino acids. Here the CDR3 reads CASSLGGGYTEAFF. In nucleotides, the CDR3 is TGTGCCAGCAGTTTGGGCGGGGGGTACACTGAAGCTTTCTTT.

V is TRBV28 and J is TRBJ2-1; D not resolved. This CDR3 has 15 residues. Trimming stripped 4 bases from V and 1 base from J, with 11 bases between. Germline values: CDR1 MDHEN, CDR2 SYDVKM. Here the CDR3 reads CASSSLQQSYNEQFF. CDR3 coding DNA: TGTGCCAGCAGTTCCCTACAGCAGTCCTACAATGAGCAGTTCTTC.

The V and J genes are TRBV6-1 and TRBJ1-1, with D unclear. This CDR3 is 15 amino acids long. CDR1 is MNHNS and CDR2 is SASEGT in the germline V gene. V dropped 6 bases and J dropped 0 bases, with 14 bases sitting between them. CDR3 bases: TGTGCCAGCAGATTGTTGGGCCTCATGAACACTGAAGCTTTCTTT. Residues: CASRLLGLMNTEAFF.

This clonotype was counted between two and nine times. The rearrangement links TRBV20-1 to TRBJ2-1; D gene ambiguous. This CDR3 has 13 residues. The germline CDR1 and CDR2 sequences are DFQATT and SNEGSKA (reference sequence). Trimming pared 6 bases from V and 6 bases from J, leaving 15 bases between. The CDR3 coding sequence is TGCAGTGCCAGAAGGGCGAGCATCAATGAGCAGTTCTTC. This sequence encodes CSARRASINEQFF.

The rearrangement links TRBV20-1 to TRBJ1-1, with 9 bases aligning to TRBD1. CDR3 length equals 14 residues. Germline trimming cut 5 bases from V and 0 bases from J; bases unmatched to any gene: 4. Germline lookup yields CDR1 DFQATT and CDR2 SNEGSKA (reference sequence). The CDR3 protein is CSAGQGPLNTEAFF. CDR3 bases: TGCAGTGCTGGACAGGGGCCACTGAACACTGAAGCTTTCTTT.

This clonotype was observed a few times. The chain is built from TRBV2 and TRBJ2-7, with 8 bases matching TRBD1. CDR1 is SNHLY and CDR2 is FYNNEI in the germline V gene. This CDR3 region has 15 residues. The V and J ends lost 5 bases and 7 bases, in that order; junction bases with no gene match: 13. The CDR3 spells CASSMDRATAGEQYF. Written as DNA, the CDR3 is TGTGCCAGCAGTATGGACAGGGCGACCGCTGGAGAGCAGTACTTC. Looking up the rest from reference TRBV2 and TRBJ2-7 gives the full variable domain: EPEVTQTPSHQVTQMGQEVILRCVPISNHLYFYWYRQILGQKVEFLVSFYNNEISEKSEIFDDQFSVERPDGSNFTLKIRSTKLEDSAMYFCASSMDRATAGEQYFGPGTRLTVT.

CDR3 loop: CASSISLDKPYGYTF. The CDR3, as DNA: TGTGCCAGTAGTATCTCCTTGGACAAGCCTTATGGCTACACCTTC. The chain has TRBV19 and TRBJ1-2; TRBD1 is a possible D gene (5 bases). The V and J ends lost 3 bases and 5 bases respectively, with 16 bases between them. The germline V gene encodes CDR1 LNHDA and CDR2 SQIVND (reference sequence). This CDR3 has 15 amino acids.

V is TRBV7-2 and J is TRBJ2-2, with no clear D. Germline V CDR1 and CDR2: SGHTA, FQGNSA. This CDR3 contains 14 residues. Trimming removed 0 bases from V and 5 bases from J, with 7 bases in between. Here the CDR3 reads CASSLAVGTGELFF. CDR3 DNA: TGTGCCAGCAGCTTAGCGGTTGGTACCGGGGAGCTGTTTTTT.

This clonotype occurred a few times. This chain joins TRBV6-5 and TRBJ1-5, with TRBD1 as a possible D gene (6 bases). This CDR3 has 18 amino acids. Germline CDR1 reads MNHEY; CDR2 reads SVGAGI. The V end was cut by 1 base, the J end by 11 bases, with 27 bases between. CDR3 coding DNA: TGTGCCAGCAGTTACTGGAGGGGGGGAGAAGGAAGCCAGGAAGCCCAGCATTTT. Translated, it gives CASSYWRGGEGSQEAQHF.

The table lists this clonotype with a few counts. The chain recombines TRBV19 with TRBJ2-3; D remains unclear. V was trimmed by 5 bases and J by 1 base, leaving 7 bases between them. Germline loops: CDR1 LNHDA, CDR2 SQIVND (reference sequence). The CDR3 sequence is 13 residues long. CDR3 residues: CASSGVRTDTQYF. CDR3 bases: TGTGCCAGTAGTGGCGTCCGCACAGATACGCAGTATTTT.

This clonotype was found a few times. This chain links TRBV6-1 with TRBJ2-1, with 12 bases fitting TRBD2. CDR1 MNHNS and CDR2 SASEGT come from the germline V gene. The CDR3 has 15 residues. V lost 4 bases to trimming and J lost 5 bases; unmatched junction nucleotides: 3. The CDR3 loop is CASSGLAGVNNEQFF. CDR3 in DNA: TGTGCCAGCAGTGGACTAGCGGGAGTAAACAATGAGCAGTTCTTC.

Only a few counts were recorded for this clonotype. The rearrangement joins TRBV5-4 to TRBJ1-1, with 11 bases that match TRBD1. The CDR3 spans 16 residues. Trimming at V came to 0 bases and at J to 7 bases, leaving 8 bases not matched to a gene. Germline V gene data show CDR1 as SGHNT and CDR2 as YYREEE (reference sequence). CDR3 amino acids: CASSLAGRTGGGEAFF. The CDR3, as DNA: TGTGCCAGCAGCTTGGCCGGGAGGACAGGGGGCGGTGAAGCTTTCTTT.